These 31 T cell receptor beta chains came from one sample sequenced in a study of blood T cell repertoires in COVID-19. Sequencing was performed with immunoSEQ multiplex PCR; in TCRdb, only in-frame clones are kept and a portion is missing. This sample has about 130,000 clones, with approximately 90% found just once. The sample was peripheral blood. All receptors derive from an elderly woman with acute or convalescent COVID-19.

CDR3 sequence: CASSAQRETQYF. CDR3 bases: TGTGCCAGCTCAGCTCAGCGAGAGACCCAGTACTTC. The V call is TRBV18, the J call TRBJ2-5; D is undetermined. This CDR3 has 12 amino acids. The germline V and J ends were trimmed by 5 bases and 4 bases, with 8 bases remaining between them. Per the germline V gene, CDR1 is KGHSH and CDR2 is LQKENI.

The V call is TRBV28, the J call TRBJ2-3, with D possibly being TRBD2 (6 bases). The ends were cut back, 6 bases at V and 3 bases at J, with 19 bases in the middle. The CDR3 extends over 16 amino acids. Germline CDR1 reads MDHEN; CDR2 reads SYDVKM. CDR3 residues: CASSPLGGYGTDTQYF. The CDR3 DNA sequence: TGTGCCAGCAGCCCCCTGGGGGGATATGGGACAGATACGCAGTATTTT. Based on the CDR3 plus reference TRBV28 and TRBJ2-3, the full variable domain is DVKVTQSSRYLVKRTGEKVFLECVQDMDHENMFWYRQDPGLGLRLIYFSYDVKMKEKGDIPEGYSVSREKKERFSLILESASTNQTSMYLCASSPLGGYGTDTQYFGPGTRLTVL.

This chain joins TRBV6-1 and TRBJ2-6; D is ambiguous. The CDR3 runs 15 residues. V was trimmed by 3 bases and J by 1 base, leaving 7 bases between them. Germline V gene sequence: CDR1 MNHNS, CDR2 SASEGT. DNA for the CDR3: TGTGCCAGCAGTGATTTGGCTTCTGGGGCCAACGTCCTGACTTTC. This sequence encodes CASSDLASGANVLTF.

The DNA for the CDR3 is TGTGCCAGCAGTTCACAGATCTCCACTGAAGCTTTCTTT. Amino acid sequence: CASSSQISTEAFF. The J gene is TRBJ1-1, the V gene TRBV12-3 or TRBV12-4; D remains ambiguous. Trimming shortened V by 4 bases and J by 4 bases, and 10 bases separated the two germline ends. CDR3 length: 13 amino acids.

V gene TRBV7-2 combines with J gene TRBJ1-2, with 7 bases identical to TRBD1. From germline, CDR1 is SGHTA and CDR2 FQGNSA. V shed 1 base and J 7 bases; nucleotides not matched to a gene: 9. The CDR3 has 15 amino acids. This CDR3 reads CASSLGYRGGVGYTF. CDR3 sequence (DNA): TGTGCCAGCAGCTTAGGTTACAGGGGCGGCGTTGGCTACACCTTC.

This clone was counted once. The rearrangement uses TRBV6-4 and TRBJ1-1; 9 nucleotides align to TRBD1. With 7 bases clipped from V and 6 bases from J, the junction kept 9 bases outside the gene matches. Germline CDR1 reads MRHNA; CDR2 reads SNTAGT. This CDR3 region has 14 residues. The DNA of the CDR3 is TGTGCCAGCATTACCCCCGGGACAGGGCCTGAAGCTTTCTTT. Translation: CASITPGTGPEAFF.

The chain links TRBV11-2 to TRBJ2-7; 9 positions match TRBD2. Germline CDR1 reads SGHAT; CDR2 reads FQNNGV. V shed 4 bases and J 2 bases; nucleotides not matched to a gene: 3. This CDR3 has 14 residues. This chain's CDR3 is CASSWTSEPYEQYF. The CDR3 bases are TGTGCCAGCAGCTGGACTAGCGAACCCTACGAGCAGTACTTC.

Here the CDR3 reads CASSLGGLAGAVSYEQYF. The CDR3 nucleotides are TGTGCCAGCAGTTTAGGGGGACTAGCGGGAGCTGTCTCCTACGAGCAGTACTTC. V and J are TRBV28 and TRBJ2-7, with 14 bases fitting TRBD2. The CDR3 consists of 18 residues. CDR1 and CDR2 (germline): MDHEN, SYDVKM. Losses at the gene ends were 2 bases for V and 0 bases for J; bases not matched to a gene: 6.

This sequence joins TRBV6-5 and TRBJ2-2, with a possible D match to TRBD1 (5 bases). The V gene lost 1 base and the J gene lost 1 base, with 7 bases spanning the gap. Looked up from germline, CDR1 is MNHEY and CDR2 is SVGAGI. The CDR3 length is 15 residues. The CDR3 DNA follows: TGTGCCAGCAGTTACTGGGGCGGGAACACCGGGGAGCTGTTTTTT. Protein: CASSYWGGNTGELFF.

The chain has TRBV27 and TRBJ2-1, with 11 bases fitting TRBD2. This CDR3 has 16 residues. Germline V gene data show CDR1 as MNHEY and CDR2 as SMNVEV (reference sequence). The ends lost 5 bases at V and 0 bases at J; junction bases unmatched: 3. CDR3 nucleotide sequence: TGTGCCAGCAGTAGAACTAGCGGGAGCTCCTACAATGAGCAGTTCTTC. This sequence encodes CASSRTSGSSYNEQFF.

The rearrangement joins TRBV11-2 to TRBJ1-6; D unclear. Germline V gene lookup returns CDR1 SGHAT and CDR2 FQNNGV. The CDR3 sequence is 17 residues long. The germline V and J ends were trimmed by 5 bases and 3 bases, with 17 bases remaining between them. CDR3 sequence: CASSQIVRPYYNSPLHF. The CDR3 coding sequence is TGTGCCAGCAGCCAGATAGTGAGGCCTTACTATAATTCACCCCTCCACTTT.

The rearrangement uses TRBV27 and TRBJ1-2, with no clear D. This CDR3 has 13 residues. The V and J ends lost 3 bases and 0 bases respectively, with 5 bases between them. Looked up from germline, CDR1 is MNHEY and CDR2 is SMNVEV (reference sequence). The CDR3 DNA is TGTGCCAGCAGTTTTCGGGCTAACTATGGCTACACCTTC. Translating gives CASSFRANYGYTF.

The chain uses TRBV29-1 and TRBJ1-1; D is perhaps TRBD1 (6 bases). Trimming removed 7 bases at V and 1 base at J, with 19 bases between. The CDR3 has 15 amino acids. Germline CDR1 SQVTM, CDR2 ANQGSEA. CDR3 coding DNA: TGCAGCGCGGCACTTTCATCGACAGGGAACACTGAAGCTTTCTTT. It codes for CSAALSSTGNTEAFF.

This sequence joins TRBV6-5 and TRBJ1-3, with D tentatively TRBD1 (6 bases). Trimming shortened V by 8 bases and J by 0 bases, and 11 bases separated the two germline ends. There are 14 residues in the CDR3. The germline V gene has CDR1 MNHEY and CDR2 SVGAGI. CDR3 sequence reads: CASGRQVSGNTIYF. In nucleotides, the CDR3 is TGTGCCAGCGGCAGACAGGTCTCTGGAAACACCATATATTTT.

The rearrangement links TRBV12-5 to TRBJ1-3, with D uncertain. Germline CDR1 reads LGHNT; CDR2 reads FRNRAP. The CDR3 totals 16 residues. Trimming removed 6 bases from V and 1 base from J, with 16 bases in between. The CDR3 DNA is TGTGCTAGTGGGGTCCCTGCCCAGGAATCTGGAAACACCATATATTTT. This encodes CASGVPAQESGNTIYF.

The chain uses TRBV19 and TRBJ1-5, with 7 nucleotides matching TRBD1. CDR3 size: 17 residues. Trimming took 5 bases from V and 0 from J; bases not matched to a gene: 10. In germline, CDR1 is LNHDA, CDR2 SQIVND (reference sequence). CDR3 DNA: TGTGCCAGTAGTCCACGGACGACAGGGATTAGCAATCAGCCCCAGCATTTT. Amino acids: CASSPRTTGISNQPQHF.

The chain recombines TRBV4-1 with TRBJ1-2; D is uncertain. The length of the CDR3 is 15 residues. Germline V lookup: CDR1 MGHRA, CDR2 YSYEKL. V was shortened by 0 bases and J by 0 bases, with 8 bases between the two germline ends. CDR3: CASSQEKRSNYGYTF. CDR3 coding DNA: TGCGCCAGCAGCCAAGAAAAGAGGTCTAACTATGGCTACACCTTC.

The CDR3 DNA reads as TGTGCCAGCAGTTTATCCGCGGGGAGGCAGCCCCAGCATTTT. It specifies CASSLSAGRQPQHF. The J gene is TRBJ1-5, the V gene TRBV28; no clear D. Trimming stripped 1 base from V and 7 bases from J, with 11 bases between. Germline values: CDR1 MDHEN, CDR2 SYDVKM. There are 14 residues in the CDR3.

The chain is built from TRBV6-5 and TRBJ2-1; 7 bases are shared with TRBD1. This CDR3 spans 15 amino acids. The germline gives CDR1 MNHEY, CDR2 SVGAGI. Unmatched junction bases numbered 15, after V lost 8 bases and J lost 8 bases. As DNA, the CDR3 is TGTGCCAGCCGAGGGGTTGAAACAGGGGTGGATGAGCAGTTCTTC. Translated, it gives CASRGVETGVDEQFF.

This clone was observed once. The gene calls are TRBV28 and TRBJ2-1, with D possibly TRBD2 on 5 matching bases. The CDR3 length is 15 residues. Germline loops: CDR1 MDHEN, CDR2 SYDVKM. V was shortened by 3 bases and J by 8 bases, with 17 bases between the two germline ends. This chain's CDR3 is CASSLQRTDIYEQFF. Written as DNA, the CDR3 is TGTGCCAGCAGTTTGCAGCGGACGGATATCTATGAGCAGTTCTTC.

V usage is TRBV3-1 (or the pseudogene TRBV3-2) and J usage is TRBJ1-2, with D uncertain. Germline loops: CDR1 LGHDT, CDR2 YNNKEL (reference sequence). Trimming removed 2 bases from V and 8 bases from J, with 12 bases in between. This CDR3 is built from 13 residues. As DNA, the CDR3 is TGTGCCAGCAGCCAACGGGAGGGAGGAGGCTACACCTTC. Its protein product is CASSQREGGGYTF.

The CDR3 DNA sequence: TGTGCCACCAGTGATGGGAGGGAAGGGTCCAGTCAGCCCCAGCATTTT. Its translation is CATSDGREGSSQPQHF. The chain has TRBV24-1 and TRBJ1-5; no clear D gene. The V gene's germline CDR1 is KGHDR and CDR2 SFDVKD. The length of the CDR3 is 16 residues. Trimming left V 3 bases short and J 6 bases short, with 17 bases between.

CDR3 protein: CASSPDIFPEAFF. CDR3 coding DNA: TGTGCCAGCAGTCCTGACATCTTCCCCGAAGCTTTCTTT. The V and J genes are TRBV2 and TRBJ1-1, with D unresolved. CDR1 is SNHLY and CDR2 is FYNNEI in the germline V gene. The CDR3 extends over 13 amino acids. The ends were cut back, 5 bases at V and 8 bases at J, with 15 bases in the middle.

The J gene is TRBJ1-1, the V gene TRBV5-1, with D tentatively TRBD1 (5 bases). The ends were cut back, 5 bases at V and 5 bases at J, with 10 bases in the middle. This CDR3 is built from 12 residues. Per the germline V gene, CDR1 is SGHRS and CDR2 is YFSETQ. CDR3 nucleotides: TGCGCCAGCAGGGCGGGGCGTACTGAAGCTTTCTTT. It codes for CASRAGRTEAFF.

The V gene is TRBV10-1, the J gene TRBJ2-3; D uncertain. Germline V gene lookup returns CDR1 WNHNN and CDR2 SYGVQD (reference sequence). The CDR3 extends over 13 amino acids. Trimming pared 2 bases from V and 10 bases from J, leaving 13 bases between. In DNA form, the CDR3 reads TGCGCCAGCAGTGAGACGAGGAGCGTGGCGCAGTATTTT. Protein: CASSETRSVAQYF.

This clone was observed a single time. The V call is TRBV5-1, the J call TRBJ2-1, with D possibly matching TRBD2 (6 bases). The CDR3 is 14 amino acids. CDR1 is SGHRS, CDR2 YFSETQ, per germline. Trimming removed 4 bases from V and 2 bases from J, with 10 bases in between. CDR3 sequence (DNA): TGCGCCAGCAGCCCCGGGGAGGCCTACAATGAGCAGTTCTTC. It specifies CASSPGEAYNEQFF.

This clone appeared a single time. The genes are TRBV28 and TRBJ2-1; tentative D call: TRBD2 (5 bases). V was pared by 2 bases and J by 5 bases, with 13 bases between. There are 15 residues in the CDR3. Germline V gives CDR1 MDHEN, CDR2 SYDVKM. The CDR3 DNA sequence: TGTGCCAGCAGTTTACCCACTAGTAGGAACAATGAGCAGTTCTTC. Its translation is CASSLPTSRNNEQFF. Full variable domain (outside the CDR3, taken from reference TRBV28 and TRBJ2-1): DVKVTQSSRYLVKRTGEKVFLECVQDMDHENMFWYRQDPGLGLRLIYFSYDVKMKEKGDIPEGYSVSREKKERFSLILESASTNQTSMYLCASSLPTSRNNEQFFGPGTRLTVL.

This clone was picked up one time. J is TRBJ1-2 and V is TRBV4-1, with D unclear. Germline-derived CDR1 and CDR2 are MGHRA and YSYEKL. The CDR3 sequence is 13 residues long. V lost 1 base to trimming and J lost 3 bases, with 6 bases between them. DNA of the CDR3: TGCGCCAGCAGCCAAGTTCGGGACTATGGCTACACCTTC. Translated, it gives CASSQVRDYGYTF.

The chain is built from TRBV9 and TRBJ2-7; 8 bases are a match to TRBD2. The CDR3 consists of 15 residues. Germline V gene data show CDR1 as SGDLS and CDR2 as YYNGEE. Unmatched junction bases numbered 6, after V lost 4 bases and J lost 0 bases. CDR3 bases: TGTGCCAGCAGCCCCCGAAGCGGGAGCTCCTACGAGCAGTACTTC. This gives the protein CASSPRSGSSYEQYF. Full variable domain (outside the CDR3, taken from reference TRBV9 and TRBJ2-7): DSGVTQTPKHLITATGQRVTLRCSPRSGDLSVYWYQQSLDQGLQFLIQYYNGEERAKGNILERFSAQQFPDLHSELNLSSLELGDSALYFCASSPRSGSSYEQYFGPGTRLTVT.

The rearrangement links TRBV18 to TRBJ2-7, with TRBD1 identical over 7 bases. Germline loops: CDR1 KGHSH, CDR2 LQKENI. There are 14 residues in the CDR3. Trimming at V came to 4 bases and at J to 7 bases, leaving 10 bases not matched to a gene. The CDR3 loop reads CASSRRDRDGEQYF. CDR3 bases: TGTGCCAGCTCACGCCGGGACAGAGATGGGGAGCAGTACTTC.

In its sample, this clone was seen a few times. The chain employs TRBV7-2 and TRBJ2-2; D is unresolved. Germline values: CDR1 SGHTA, CDR2 FQGNSA. Trimming took 6 bases from V and 1 from J, leaving 15 bases between them. The length of the CDR3 is 16 residues. CDR3 residues: CASSTVSTGNTGELFF. The DNA for the CDR3 is TGTGCCAGCAGTACAGTGAGCACCGGGAACACCGGGGAGCTGTTTTTT.